The 17 T cell receptor beta chains given below trace back to one sample, sequenced in a study of blood T cell repertoires in COVID-19. The method was immunoSEQ multiplex PCR; TCRdb's version includes in-frame clones alone and lacks a portion of them. This table has more than 300,000 clones, 88% appearing once. Specimen: PBMCs or T cells enriched from blood (not recorded which). These receptor sequences come from a woman between 18 and 30 years old who had recovered from COVID-19.

With regard to this clone: One end of the junction does not line up with germline, which may come from a read error. Different DNA sequences within this sample yield the same CDR3. The chain is built from TRBV18 and TRBJ2-5; 10 bases are shared with TRBD2. This CDR3 is built from 17 residues. In germline, CDR1 is KGHSH, CDR2 LQKENI. CDR3 in amino acids: CASSPPRSGGAEETQYF. The CDR3, as DNA: TGTGCCAGCTCACCACCGAGAAGCGGGGGGGCGGAAGAGACCCAATACTTC.

In DNA, the CDR3 is TGTGCCAGTAGTCCAGGTGCAGGGGCCTACGAGCAGTACTTC. It specifies CASSPGAGAYEQYF. The genes are TRBV19 and TRBJ2-7, with D possibly TRBD1 on 6 matching bases. The germline gives CDR1 LNHDA, CDR2 SQIVND (reference sequence). The CDR3 has 14 residues. Deletions cut 5 bases from V and 2 bases from J, with 13 bases between.

The rearrangement uses TRBV2 and TRBJ2-5; D perhaps matches TRBD1 (6 bases). Trimming shortened V by 4 bases and J by 0 bases, and 12 bases separated the two germline ends. The germline V gene has CDR1 SNHLY and CDR2 FYNNEI. The CDR3 has 15 amino acids. CDR3 sequence: CASSARTVYQETQYF. The CDR3 DNA reads TGTGCCAGCAGTGCTCGGACAGTGTACCAAGAGACCCAGTACTTC.

The chain uses TRBV14 and TRBJ1-2; D call uncertain. From germline, CDR1 is SGHDN and CDR2 FVKESK. V lost 2 bases, J lost 4 bases, and 5 bases lay in between. The CDR3 loop spans 12 amino acids. CDR3 sequence reads: CASSQSLYGYTF. Written as DNA, the CDR3 is TGTGCCAGCAGCCAATCTCTCTATGGCTACACCTTC.

Notes on this clone: The junction departs from the called germline gene at one end, perhaps through a read error. The chain joins TRBV7-7 to TRBJ2-3; a weak D match, TRBD2 (6 bases). The CDR3 is 14 amino acids. The germline CDR1 and CDR2 sequences are SSHAT and FNYEAQ (reference sequence). The CDR3 here is CASSRAGTSDTQYF. In DNA form, the CDR3 reads TGTGCTAGCAGCCGAGCGGGTACCTCAGATACGCAGTATTTT.

The chain joins TRBV4-2 to TRBJ1-2, with a tentative D call TRBD1 (5 bases). CDR3 size: 12 residues. The V end lost 1 base, the J end lost 14 bases, and 14 bases lay between the germline ends. CDR1 is LGHNA, CDR2 YNFKEQ, per germline. CDR3 DNA: TGTGCCAGCAGCCAAGGGGGGGACTATCGGACCTTC. Translation: CASSQGGDYRTF.

The chain is built from TRBV9 and TRBJ2-1; 7 bases map to TRBD1. J gave up 6 bases and V 0 bases, and 9 bases lay outside the gene matches. The CDR3 is made up of 16 amino acids. CDR1 SGDLS and CDR2 YYNGEE come from the germline V gene. CDR3 residues: CASSVEGTAGGNEQFF. CDR3 nucleotides: TGTGCCAGCAGCGTAGAAGGGACCGCAGGGGGCAATGAGCAGTTCTTC.

CDR3 DNA sequence: TGTGCCAGTAGTGGACCGGGACAGGGCTGGCACTATGGCTACACCTTC. As protein: CASSGPGQGWHYGYTF. The chain is built from TRBV19 and TRBJ1-2, with 9 bases fitting TRBD1. J lost 3 bases, V lost 5 bases, and 10 bases had no gene match. The CDR3 sequence is 16 residues long. CDR1 LNHDA and CDR2 SQIVND come from the germline V gene (reference sequence).

The genes are TRBV30 and TRBJ1-5; D might be TRBD1 (6 bases). CDR1 is GTSNPN, CDR2 SVGIG, per germline (reference sequence). The CDR3 has 14 residues. V was shortened by 0 bases and J by 2 bases, with 8 bases between the two germline ends. The DNA for the CDR3 is TGTGCCTGGAGTGTACAGGGTGGCAATCAGCCCCAGCATTTT. It encodes CAWSVQGGNQPQHF.

The rearrangement uses TRBV2 and TRBJ1-4; D is ambiguous. CDR1 and CDR2 (germline): SNHLY, FYNNEI. V dropped 7 bases and J dropped 5 bases, with 11 bases sitting between them. CDR3 length: 13 amino acids. The CDR3 DNA is TGTGCCAGCAATGGCAGGTGGAATGAAAAACTGTTTTTT. This codes for CASNGRWNEKLFF.

The V call is TRBV18, the J call TRBJ1-2, with unresolved D. V dropped 1 base and J dropped 0 bases, with 9 bases sitting between them. The CDR3 spans 15 residues. Germline CDR1 is KGHSH and CDR2 is LQKENI. CDR3 bases: TGTGCCAGCTCACCACAGACTCCTTCTAACTATGGCTACACCTTC. Encoded protein: CASSPQTPSNYGYTF.

The chain combines TRBV30 with TRBJ1-2, with 11 bases identical to TRBD1. CDR3 size: 13 residues. Trimming took 4 bases from V and 6 from J; bases not matched to a gene: 4. The germline CDR1 and CDR2 sequences are GTSNPN and SVGIG (reference sequence). CDR3 bases: TGTGCCTGGATGGACAGGGGGCGCAATGGCTACACCTTC. This codes for CAWMDRGRNGYTF.

J is TRBJ2-7 and V is TRBV5-1; D is possibly TRBD2 (5 bases). Trimming stripped 0 bases from V and 7 bases from J, with 8 bases between. CDR1 is SGHRS, CDR2 YFSETQ, per germline. CDR3 length equals 12 residues. CDR3 sequence reads: CASSLGRGEQYF. CDR3 DNA: TGCGCCAGCAGCTTGGGTCGGGGTGAGCAGTACTTC.

This chain links TRBV7-2 with TRBJ2-7, with TRBD2 identical over 16 bases. The ends lost 3 bases at V and 7 bases at J; junction bases unmatched: 9. The length of the CDR3 is 17 residues. Germline values: CDR1 SGHTA, CDR2 FQGNSA. This chain's CDR3 is CASSFKGTSGGAREQYF. The CDR3 coding sequence is TGTGCCAGCAGCTTTAAAGGGACTAGCGGGGGGGCCAGAGAGCAGTACTTC.

The chain couples TRBV2 to TRBJ2-1; TRBD1 agrees at 8 bases. Germline-derived CDR1 and CDR2 are SNHLY and FYNNEI. V gave up 3 bases and J gave up 4 bases; unmatched junction bases: 2. The CDR3 is made up of 14 amino acids. The CDR3 bases are TGTGCCAGCAGTGACAGGGACAGGTACAATGAGCAGTTCTTC. It specifies CASSDRDRYNEQFF.

The V call is TRBV27, the J call TRBJ1-2; possibly TRBD1 for D (5 bases). The CDR3 covers 16 residues. Germline-derived CDR1 and CDR2 are MNHEY and SMNVEV (reference sequence). V was trimmed by 6 bases and J by 1 base, leaving 18 bases between them. DNA for the CDR3: TGTGCCAGCAGCCAACGTGGGGGGAGGGGTAACTATGGCTACACCTTC. Protein sequence: CASSQRGGRGNYGYTF.

The J gene is TRBJ1-6, the V gene TRBV6-5; no definite D call. The germline V gene has CDR1 MNHEY and CDR2 SVGAGI. CDR3 length: 13 residues. Trimming pared 6 bases from V and 8 bases from J, leaving 11 bases between. CDR3 in amino acids: CASRVNADSPLHF. The CDR3 DNA is TGTGCCAGCAGGGTAAACGCGGATTCACCCCTCCACTTT.